The 22 T cell receptor beta chains reported below all come from one sample, sequenced in a study of CD8+ T cells in alopecia areata. RNA extraction and reverse transcription yielded cDNA as sequencing template. The assay was immunoSEQ multiplex PCR, and TCRdb's table has in-frame clones only and misses some. The sample carries about 200,000 clones, under 40% recorded once. Regarding treatment: oral pan-JAK inhibitor, 5-10 mg twice daily. The sample was CD4+ T cells sorted from blood, taken at week 34, from a patient treated with tofacitinib. The receptor set was obtained from a human donor with alopecia areata.

This chain connects TRBV4-1 to TRBJ1-2, with D possibly TRBD1 on 6 matching bases. This CDR3 comprises 17 residues. Germline V CDR1 and CDR2: MGHRA, YSYEKL. Trimming pared 2 bases from V and 8 bases from J, leaving 24 bases between. The CDR3 coding sequence is TGCGCCAGCAGCCAATCCGAGGGTGAGCAGGGGATATACGGCTACACCTTC. This sequence encodes CASSQSEGEQGIYGYTF.

CDR3 sequence reads: CACDPQGVNTEAFF. The CDR3 nucleotides read TGTGCCTGCGACCCCCAGGGGGTTAACACTGAAGCTTTCTTT. The V call is TRBV30, the J call TRBJ1-1, with 7 bases identical to TRBD1. This CDR3 region has 14 residues. Looked up from germline, CDR1 is GTSNPN and CDR2 is SVGIG (reference sequence). J was trimmed by 2 bases and V by 6 bases; bases with no gene match: 9. Supplemented by reference TRBV30 and TRBJ1-1, the full variable domain reads SQTIHQWPATLVQPVGSPLSLECTVEGTSNPNLYWYRQAAGRGLQLLFYSVGIGQISSEVPQNLSASRPQDRQFILSSKKLLLSDSGFYLCACDPQGVNTEAFFGQGTRLTVV.

The chain joins TRBV7-2 to TRBJ1-2; D is unclear. Trimming pared 5 bases from V and 4 bases from J, leaving 5 bases between. The germline CDR1 and CDR2 sequences are SGHTA and FQGNSA. This CDR3 region has 11 residues. CDR3 sequence (DNA): TGTGCCAGCAGCCTCACCTATGGCTACACCTTC. This sequence encodes CASSLTYGYTF.

This clone showed up just a few times. This chain links TRBV30 with TRBJ2-3, with D hard to call. V lost 4 bases and J 2 bases, leaving 7 bases between the germline ends. The V gene's germline CDR1 is GTSNPN and CDR2 SVGIG (reference sequence). The CDR3 runs to 12 residues. Here the CDR3 DNA reads TGTGCCTGGAATGGGTTCACAGATACGCAGTATTTT. Translated: CAWNGFTDTQYF.

The chain joins TRBV9 to TRBJ2-7; D might be TRBD1 (6 bases). Trimming cost V 4 bases and J 5 bases, with 10 bases left between them. The CDR3 spans 12 residues. Per germline, CDR1 SGDLS and CDR2 YYNGEE. The CDR3 nucleotides are TGTGCCAGCAGCCGGGCAGGGGACGAGCAGTACTTC. It codes for CASSRAGDEQYF.

The chain employs TRBV18 and TRBJ1-2; D unclear. Germline CDR1 and CDR2: KGHSH and LQKENI. This CDR3 is built from 15 residues. Trimming pared 3 bases from V and 2 bases from J, leaving 13 bases between. CDR3: CASSPTGAANYGYTF. Written as DNA, the CDR3 is TGTGCCAGCTCACCCACCGGTGCAGCAAACTATGGCTACACCTTC.

Here the CDR3 DNA reads TGTGCCACCAGCAGAGATGTGTGGGACAGGTCAAAGAAGACCACCTACGAGCAGTACTTC. Translating gives CATSRDVWDRSKKTTYEQYF. V is TRBV15 and J is TRBJ2-7, with 8 bases that match TRBD1. Germline lookup yields CDR1 LNHNV and CDR2 YYDKDF (reference sequence). This CDR3 is 20 amino acids long. With 0 bases clipped from V and 2 bases from J, the junction kept 18 bases outside the gene matches. The whole variable domain, remainder taken from reference TRBV15 and TRBJ2-7, is DAMVIQNPRYQVTQFGKPVTLSCSQTLNHNVMYWYQQKSSQAPKLLFHYYDKDFNNEADTPDNFQSRRPNTSFCFLDIRSPGLGDTAMYLCATSRDVWDRSKKTTYEQYFGPGTRLTVT.

There are a few counts of this clone. The rearrangement uses TRBV6-5 and TRBJ2-4; TRBD1 agrees at 7 bases. The CDR3 has 14 residues. Germline CDR1 is MNHEY and CDR2 is SVGAGI. The V and J ends lost 7 bases and 1 base, in that order; junction bases with no gene match: 4. The chain's CDR3 is CASNKQGAKNIQYF. CDR3 nucleotides: TGTGCCAGCAATAAACAGGGGGCCAAAAACATTCAGTACTTC.

V usage is TRBV7-3 and J usage is TRBJ2-4, with D unresolved. V dropped 1 base and J dropped 0 bases, with 13 bases sitting between them. The CDR3 sequence is 17 residues long. Germline loops: CDR1 SGHTA, CDR2 FQGTGA. The CDR3 loop reads CASSLRGQPLAKNIQYF. The CDR3 nucleotides are TGTGCCAGCAGCTTAAGGGGTCAGCCTCTAGCCAAAAACATTCAGTACTTC.

This clone was recorded a few times. The chain employs TRBV5-1 and TRBJ1-6, with 7 positions matching TRBD1. In germline, CDR1 is SGHRS, CDR2 YFSETQ. There are 13 residues in the CDR3. The junction had 9 bases not matched to a gene; V was cut back by 8 bases and J by 10 bases. CDR3 DNA: TGCGCCAGTACGGGACAGCCTCCATCACCCCTCCACTTT. Translating it yields CASTGQPPSPLHF.

The J gene is TRBJ1-2, the V gene TRBV5-1; 7 bases map to TRBD1. The V and J ends lost 4 bases and 4 bases, in that order; junction bases with no gene match: 7. This CDR3 contains 14 residues. The germline gives CDR1 SGHRS, CDR2 YFSETQ. Here the CDR3 DNA reads TGCGCCAGCAGCCACCCGGACAGGTCCTATGGCTACACCTTC. It specifies CASSHPDRSYGYTF.

The rearrangement joins TRBV5-1 to TRBJ2-7, with unresolved D. Germline values: CDR1 SGHRS, CDR2 YFSETQ. This CDR3 spans 13 amino acids. V gave up 4 bases and J gave up 0 bases, with 8 bases separating them. This CDR3 is CASSVDTSYEQYF. The CDR3 region has the DNA TGCGCCAGCAGCGTTGACACCTCCTACGAGCAGTACTTC.

The chain carries TRBV7-2 and TRBJ2-7; D uncertain. Between the trimmed V and J ends, which lost 2 bases and 1 base, there was a span of 9 bases. CDR3 length equals 14 residues. CDR1 is SGHTA, CDR2 FQGNSA, per germline. CDR3 in amino acids: CASSLLSFSYEQYF. The CDR3 nucleotides are TGTGCCAGCAGCTTACTATCGTTTTCCTACGAGCAGTACTTC.

This rearrangement joins TRBV13 to TRBJ1-1, with D unresolved. Germline CDR1 is PRHDT and CDR2 is FYEKMQ (reference sequence). The CDR3 has 13 residues. Trimming removed 8 bases at V and 0 bases at J, with 10 bases between. CDR3 DNA: TGTGCCAGCCGGCGACGGATGAACACTGAAGCTTTCTTT. It translates to CASRRRMNTEAFF. The full variable domain, rest sourced from reference TRBV13 and TRBJ1-1, is AAGVIQSPRHLIKEKRETATLKCYPIPRHDTVYWYQQGPGQDPQFLISFYEKMQSDKGSIPDRFSAQQFSDYHSELNMSSLELGDSALYFCASRRRMNTEAFFGQGTRLTVV.

This clone was recorded many times. The chain has TRBV30 and TRBJ1-1; weak D call: TRBD1 (5 bases). CDR3 length: 13 residues. Germline V lookup: CDR1 GTSNPN, CDR2 SVGIG (reference sequence). V lost 1 base and J 4 bases, leaving 10 bases between the germline ends. The CDR3 reads CAWSGVGTTEAFF. The CDR3 DNA is TGTGCCTGGAGTGGAGTAGGGACCACTGAAGCTTTCTTT.

This clone was observed a handful of times. V is TRBV4-1 and J is TRBJ2-7; the match to TRBD2 covers 15 bases. CDR3 length: 15 amino acids. The V and J ends lost 0 bases and 6 bases, in that order; junction bases with no gene match: 0. Looked up from germline, CDR1 is MGHRA and CDR2 is YSYEKL. CDR3 in amino acids: CASSQEGLAGGEQYF. The DNA for the CDR3 is TGCGCCAGCAGCCAAGAGGGACTAGCGGGAGGCGAGCAGTACTTC.

The chain links TRBV29-1 to TRBJ2-3, with D possibly being TRBD1 or TRBD2 (5 bases each). The germline V gene encodes CDR1 SQVTM and CDR2 ANQGSEA. V shed 7 bases and J shed 1 base, with 15 bases lying between them. This CDR3 is built from 14 residues. CDR3 coding DNA: TGCAGCGCAGAGAGGGGAATAGGCACAGATACGCAGTATTTT. As protein: CSAERGIGTDTQYF.

This clone occurred once. V is TRBV9 and J is TRBJ2-1; TRBD2 might be the D (5 bases). This CDR3 region has 13 residues. The germline V and J ends were trimmed by 4 bases and 9 bases, with 14 bases remaining between them. Germline lookup yields CDR1 SGDLS and CDR2 YYNGEE. The chain's CDR3 is CASSPQSGREQFF. CDR3 sequence (DNA): TGTGCCAGCAGCCCTCAAAGCGGCCGTGAGCAGTTCTTC.

This clone was counted a few times. The V gene is TRBV6-5, the J gene TRBJ1-5; possibly TRBD1 for D (6 bases). Germline V gives CDR1 MNHEY, CDR2 SVGAGI. The CDR3 has 14 amino acids. Deletions cut 7 bases from V and 4 bases from J, with 14 bases between. The CDR3 loop reads CASTSVGGNQPQHF. In nucleotides, the CDR3 is TGTGCCAGCACCTCGGTAGGGGGGAATCAGCCCCAGCATTTT.

This clone has a handful of counts. The rearrangement links TRBV5-1 to TRBJ2-3; D possibly corresponds to TRBD1 (6 bases). The V end lost 3 bases, the J end lost 5 bases, and 13 bases lay between the germline ends. The CDR3 covers 14 residues. CDR1 SGHRS and CDR2 YFSETQ come from the germline V gene. The DNA of the CDR3 is TGCGCCAGCAGCTCAACAAACAGGGTAGATACGCAGTATTTT. This sequence encodes CASSSTNRVDTQYF. The variable domain in full, with the rest retrieved from reference TRBV5-1 and TRBJ2-3, is KAGVTQTPRYLIKTRGQQVTLSCSPISGHRSVSWYQQTPGQGLQFLFEYFSETQRNKGNFPGRFSGRQFSNSRSEMNVSTLELGDSALYLCASSSTNRVDTQYFGPGTRLTVL.

This clone was counted only a few times. The gene calls are TRBV5-1 and TRBJ1-2; 8 nucleotides align to TRBD1. The CDR3 is made up of 15 amino acids. The V segment lost 5 bases and the J segment 8 bases; nucleotides outside the gene matches: 14. Germline V gene sequence: CDR1 SGHRS, CDR2 YFSETQ. This CDR3 is CASRFLPGQANGYTF. The CDR3 DNA reads TGCGCCAGCAGATTCCTACCGGGACAGGCAAACGGCTACACCTTC.

Ten or more counts support this clone. This rearrangement joins TRBV7-3 to TRBJ2-7, with D unclear. This CDR3 has 13 residues. V lost 5 bases and J lost 5, with 13 bases in between. The germline gives CDR1 SGHTA, CDR2 FQGTGA. The CDR3 DNA follows: TGTGCCAGCAGCATGTACATGTCCAACGAGCAGTACTTC. Translating it yields CASSMYMSNEQYF.